This paragraph covers one TCR beta chain sequence. Its antigen remains unknown. The junction does not match germline at one end; this may be a read error. The data were taken from a study of breast tumors, draining lymph nodes, adjacent tissues. Study-wide points: Compared with lymph nodes, tumors were less diverse; compared with nontumor tissue, more. The lymph node origin of tumor T cells was framed as consistent with a hypothesis, not demonstrated.

Samples came from axillary lymph nodes draining the breast cancer. The germline CDR1 and CDR2 sequences are LNHDA and SQIVND (reference sequence). This CDR3 has 13 amino acids. One entry per CDR3 protein results from TCRdb running MiXCR on the multiplex PCR reads. The top ten hold 3.6% of the sample, which has approximately 250,000 distinct CDR3 sequences, around 35% seen once. The clonotype was recovered from a female donor with breast cancer. Some clones in this sample may be carry-over from other donors' samples. The specimen sequenced was axillary lymph node tissue. The rearrangement uses TRBV19 and TRBJ2-6; 10 nucleotides agree with TRBD1. CDR3 DNA: TGTGCCAGTAGTAGGACAGGGGGCAACGTCCTGACTTTC. As protein: CASSRTGGNVLTF.